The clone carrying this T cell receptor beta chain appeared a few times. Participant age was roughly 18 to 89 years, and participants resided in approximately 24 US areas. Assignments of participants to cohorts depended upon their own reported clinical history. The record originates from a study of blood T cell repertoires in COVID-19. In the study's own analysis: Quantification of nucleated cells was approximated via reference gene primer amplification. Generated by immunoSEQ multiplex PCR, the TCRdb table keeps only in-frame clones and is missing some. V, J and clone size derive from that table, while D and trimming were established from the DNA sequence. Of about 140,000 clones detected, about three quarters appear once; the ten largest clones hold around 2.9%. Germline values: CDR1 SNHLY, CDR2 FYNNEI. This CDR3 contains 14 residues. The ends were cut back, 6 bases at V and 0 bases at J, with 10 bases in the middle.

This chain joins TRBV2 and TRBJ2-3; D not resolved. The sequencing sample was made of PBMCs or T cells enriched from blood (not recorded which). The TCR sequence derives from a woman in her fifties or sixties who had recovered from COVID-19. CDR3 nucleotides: TGTGCCAGCAGGGAGCTTTCAAGCACAGATACGCAGTATTTT. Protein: CASRELSSTDTQYF.